The 21 T cell receptor beta chains below come from one sample, sequenced in a study of shared clonotypes between healthy human individuals. Clones were sequenced by immunoSEQ multiplex PCR, and TCRdb holds only the in-frame ones, with some missing. The profile shows around 1.5 million clones, roughly 98% of them singletons. The source material was naive CD4+ T cells sorted from blood. The subset denotes: CD45RA+ positively selected. Source of these receptors: a man younger than 40 in good health.

The chain couples TRBV11-2 to TRBJ2-3; 8 nucleotides align to TRBD2. There are 14 residues in the CDR3. Germline CDR1 and CDR2: SGHAT and FQNNGV. After removal of 1 base from V and 4 bases from J, the junction contained 1 base not matched to a gene. The CDR3 protein is CASSLAGGPDTQYF. The CDR3 DNA reads TGTGCCAGCAGCTTAGCGGGGGGGCCAGATACGCAGTATTTT.

The genes are TRBV28 and TRBJ2-1; no reliable D call. Germline lookup yields CDR1 MDHEN and CDR2 SYDVKM. Trimming took off 5 bases at V and 4 bases at J, with 15 bases between the two ends. The CDR3 is 15 residues long. CDR3 DNA: TGTGCCAGCAGTCGGGTCTCTTCAACTTACAATGAGCAGTTCTTC. Protein: CASSRVSSTYNEQFF.

The genes are TRBV7-2 and TRBJ2-5, with 9 bases fitting TRBD2. The CDR3 totals 13 residues. Losses at the gene ends were 8 bases for V and 2 bases for J; bases not matched to a gene: 3. Germline V lookup: CDR1 SGHTA, CDR2 FQGNSA. As DNA, the CDR3 is TGTGCCAGCGGACTAGCGAGACAAGAGACCCAGTACTTC. The encoded protein is CASGLARQETQYF.

This clone showed up just once. The chain is built from TRBV25-1 and TRBJ2-1; 13 bases match TRBD2. The CDR3 runs to 15 residues. J gave up 7 bases and V 4 bases, and 4 bases lay outside the gene matches. Per the germline V gene, CDR1 is MGHDK and CDR2 is SYGVNS. Here the CDR3 reads CASSGGTSGTNEQFF. In DNA, the CDR3 is TGTGCCAGCAGTGGGGGGACTAGCGGGACGAATGAGCAGTTCTTC.

This chain connects TRBV7-2 to TRBJ2-7; 8 nucleotides align to TRBD1. V gave up 8 bases and J gave up 3 bases; unmatched junction bases: 0. CDR1 is SGHTA, CDR2 FQGNSA, per germline. This CDR3 comprises 11 residues. The CDR3 coding sequence is TGTGCCAGCGGGACAGGCTACGAGCAGTACTTC. Protein: CASGTGYEQYF.

This clone was detected only once. This rearrangement joins TRBV29-1 to TRBJ2-7; D unclear. CDR1 is SQVTM, CDR2 ANQGSEA, per germline. The V gene lost 4 bases and the J gene lost 2 bases, with 9 bases spanning the gap. The CDR3 runs 12 residues. The CDR3 DNA reads as TGCAGCGTTGCAGGACCACCCTACGAGCAGTACTTC. Translated, it gives CSVAGPPYEQYF.

The gene calls are TRBV7-2 and TRBJ1-3; TRBD1 aligns across 8 bases. CDR3 length equals 15 residues. Per the germline V gene, CDR1 is SGHTA and CDR2 is FQGNSA. With 6 bases clipped from V and 8 bases from J, the junction kept 12 bases outside the gene matches. The CDR3 protein is CASSSHGQGGDTIYF. DNA of the CDR3: TGTGCCAGCAGTTCCCACGGACAGGGAGGAGACACCATATATTTT.

This clone appeared once. This chain uses TRBV19 with TRBJ1-3; TRBD1 might be the D (6 bases). CDR1 and CDR2 (germline): LNHDA, SQIVND (reference sequence). Trimming took off 0 bases at V and 0 bases at J, with 12 bases between the two ends. The CDR3 covers 17 residues. The CDR3 sequence: CASSIEGARVSGNTIYF. CDR3 sequence (DNA): TGTGCCAGTAGTATAGAGGGGGCGCGGGTCTCTGGAAACACCATATATTTT.

This chain connects TRBV2 to TRBJ1-5, with TRBD1 matching 7 bases. Germline V CDR1 and CDR2: SNHLY, FYNNEI. The V gene end was trimmed by 8 bases and the J gene end by 5 bases; junction bases not matched to a gene: 9. CDR3 length: 14 amino acids. The CDR3 sequence: CASGDRDRYQPQHF. The CDR3 DNA is TGTGCCAGCGGAGATAGGGACAGATATCAGCCCCAGCATTTT. Supplemented by reference TRBV2 and TRBJ1-5, the full variable domain reads EPEVTQTPSHQVTQMGQEVILRCVPISNHLYFYWYRQILGQKVEFLVSFYNNEISEKSEIFDDQFSVERPDGSNFTLKIRSTKLEDSAMYFCASGDRDRYQPQHFGDGTRLSIL.

The chain links TRBV18 to TRBJ2-7, with D unresolved. This CDR3 comprises 14 residues. Germline CDR1 and CDR2: KGHSH and LQKENI. Trimming took 1 base from V and 3 from J, leaving 10 bases between them. As DNA, the CDR3 is TGTGCCAGCTCACCACGCGCCGGCGTCTACGAGCAGTACTTC. Amino acid sequence: CASSPRAGVYEQYF.

The V gene is TRBV5-1, the J gene TRBJ2-7; D tentatively reads TRBD1 or TRBD2 (5 bases each). The V end lost 1 base, the J end lost 0 bases, and 11 bases lay between the germline ends. Germline loops: CDR1 SGHRS, CDR2 YFSETQ. The length of the CDR3 is 15 residues. The CDR3 bases are TGCGCCAGCAGCTTGTGGGCAGGGAGCTCCTACGAGCAGTACTTC. Amino acid sequence: CASSLWAGSSYEQYF.

J is TRBJ2-3 and V is TRBV4-1; 7 bases line up with TRBD2. CDR1 is MGHRA, CDR2 YSYEKL, per germline. The CDR3 totals 15 residues. The junction had 7 bases not matched to a gene; V was cut back by 2 bases and J by 5 bases. The CDR3 is CASSQLGLPKDTQYF. As DNA, the CDR3 is TGCGCCAGCAGCCAACTGGGACTACCTAAAGATACGCAGTATTTT.

This sequence joins TRBV25-1 and TRBJ2-5; D gene ambiguous. The CDR3 covers 13 residues. Deletions cut 6 bases from V and 3 bases from J, with 11 bases between. Germline CDR1 is MGHDK and CDR2 is SYGVNS. CDR3 region: CASRSHWKETQYF. CDR3 nucleotide sequence: TGTGCCAGCAGGTCTCATTGGAAAGAGACCCAGTACTTC.

The chain recombines TRBV5-6 with TRBJ2-5, with 8 positions matching TRBD1. This CDR3 region has 15 residues. With 5 bases clipped from V and 2 bases from J, the junction kept 8 bases outside the gene matches. CDR1 and CDR2 from the germline V gene are SGHDT and YYEEEE. Here the CDR3 reads CASSYRGVGQETQYF. The DNA for the CDR3 is TGTGCCAGCAGTTACAGGGGGGTTGGACAAGAGACCCAGTACTTC.

The chain uses TRBV5-1 and TRBJ1-1; perhaps TRBD1 as D (5 bases). The V end lost 0 bases, the J end lost 3 bases, and 9 bases lay between the germline ends. There are 14 residues in the CDR3. Germline V gene sequence: CDR1 SGHRS, CDR2 YFSETQ. CDR3 amino acids: CASSLDRMDTEAFF. The CDR3 DNA follows: TGCGCCAGCAGCTTGGACAGGATGGACACTGAAGCTTTCTTT.

The chain combines TRBV28 with TRBJ1-5; D call uncertain. CDR1 is MDHEN and CDR2 is SYDVKM in the germline V gene. The length of the CDR3 is 14 residues. V was pared by 5 bases and J by 4 bases, with 12 bases between. The CDR3: CASSASVLNQPQHF. The CDR3 DNA sequence: TGTGCCAGCAGTGCTTCCGTTTTAAATCAGCCCCAGCATTTT.

The V gene is TRBV6-5, the J gene TRBJ1-1, with 7 nucleotides matching TRBD1. The germline CDR1 and CDR2 sequences are MNHEY and SVGAGI. This CDR3 spans 14 amino acids. J was trimmed by 2 bases and V by 7 bases; bases with no gene match: 7. The CDR3 here is CASTKDRANTEAFF. Written as DNA, the CDR3 is TGTGCCAGCACAAAAGACAGGGCCAACACTGAAGCTTTCTTT.

The J gene is TRBJ1-3, the V gene TRBV19; D not certain. The V and J ends lost 3 bases and 0 bases respectively, with 12 bases between them. Germline V gene lookup returns CDR1 LNHDA and CDR2 SQIVND (reference sequence). The CDR3 consists of 16 residues. The CDR3 loop reads CASSMKGPSSGNTIYF. CDR3 in DNA: TGTGCCAGTAGTATGAAGGGCCCGAGCTCTGGAAACACCATATATTTT.

The chain couples TRBV18 to TRBJ2-3; no reliable D call. Germline V CDR1 and CDR2: KGHSH, LQKENI. The CDR3 spans 15 residues. Trimming left V 4 bases short and J 0 bases short, with 11 bases between. CDR3 amino acids: CASSLLTSSTDTQYF. The DNA for the CDR3 is TGTGCCAGCTCACTACTAACTTCTAGCACAGATACGCAGTATTTT.

A word on this clone: Other DNA sequences in the same sample also yield this CDR3. The J gene is TRBJ2-1, the V gene TRBV18; D gene ambiguous. The CDR3 length is 11 residues. Trimming left V 1 base short and J 8 bases short, with 3 bases between. Per germline, CDR1 KGHSH and CDR2 LQKENI. CDR3 region: CASSPLDEQFF. CDR3 in DNA: TGTGCCAGCTCACCACTGGATGAGCAGTTCTTC.

In the case of this clone: The sample carries other DNA sequences with the same CDR3. V is TRBV9 and J is TRBJ2-1; TRBD2 matches 9 bases. The ends lost 0 bases at V and 9 bases at J; junction bases unmatched: 7. Germline values: CDR1 SGDLS, CDR2 YYNGEE. The CDR3 has 15 residues. Written as DNA, the CDR3 is TGTGCCAGCAGCGTAGAGAGTAGCGGGAGAGGTGAGCAGTTCTTC. Encoded protein: CASSVESSGRGEQFF.